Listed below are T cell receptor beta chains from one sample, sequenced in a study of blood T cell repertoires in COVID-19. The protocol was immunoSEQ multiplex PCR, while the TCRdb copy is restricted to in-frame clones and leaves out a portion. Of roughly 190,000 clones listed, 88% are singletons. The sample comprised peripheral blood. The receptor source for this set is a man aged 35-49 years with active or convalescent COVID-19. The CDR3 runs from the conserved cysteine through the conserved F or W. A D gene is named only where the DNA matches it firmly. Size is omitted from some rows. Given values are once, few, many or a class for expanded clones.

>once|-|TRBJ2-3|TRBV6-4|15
CASSVQGKDTDTQYF
TGTGCCAGCAGTGTGCAGGGGAAAGACACAGATACGCAGTATTTT
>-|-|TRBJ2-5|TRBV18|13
CASSPTVQETQYF
TGTGCCAGCTCACCGACAGTACAAGAGACCCAGTACTTC
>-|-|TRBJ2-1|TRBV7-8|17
CASSLRRGTGVYNEQFF
TGTGCCAGCAGCTTAAGAAGGGGTACAGGCGTCTACAATGAGCAGTTCTTC
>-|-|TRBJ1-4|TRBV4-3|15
CASSQDPRGSEKLFF
TGCGCCAGCAGCCAAGACCCCCGCGGCAGTGAAAAACTGTTTTTT
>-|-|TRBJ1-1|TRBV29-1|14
CSVQPTGLITEAFF
TGCAGCGTTCAACCGACAGGATTGATCACTGAAGCTTTCTTT
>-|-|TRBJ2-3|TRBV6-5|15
CASSYLGGTTDTQYF
TGTGCCAGCAGTTACTTAGGGGGAACCACAGATACGCAGTATTTT
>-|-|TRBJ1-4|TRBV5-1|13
CASSLEQGEKLFF
TGCGCCAGCAGCTTGGAACAGGGAGAAAAACTGTTTTTT
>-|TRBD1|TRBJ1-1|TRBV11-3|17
CASSSGTGLFRETEAFF
TGTGCCAGCAGCTCCGGGACAGGGTTGTTTAGAGAGACTGAAGCTTTCTTT
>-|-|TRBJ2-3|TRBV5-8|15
CASSSTGKSTDTQYF
TGTGCCAGCAGCTCGACGGGTAAGAGCACAGATACGCAGTATTTT
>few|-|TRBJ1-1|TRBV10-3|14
CAIRRQESTAEAFF
TGTGCCATCCGTAGACAGGAATCAACGGCTGAAGCTTTCTTT
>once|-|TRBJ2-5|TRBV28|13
CASQALRGETQYF
TGTGCCAGTCAGGCTCTTAGGGGGGAGACCCAGTACTTC
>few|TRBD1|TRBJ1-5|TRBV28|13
CASLDRGTQPQHF
TGTGCCAGTCTGGACAGGGGCACTCAGCCCCAGCATTTT
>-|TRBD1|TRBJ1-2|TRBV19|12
CASSGTVYGYTF
TGTGCCAGTAGCGGGACAGTCTATGGCTACACCTTC
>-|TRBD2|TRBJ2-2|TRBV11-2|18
CASSLRIAWEGRSGELFF
TGTGCCAGCAGCTTGCGTATCGCGTGGGAGGGCCGTTCCGGGGAGCTGTTTTTT
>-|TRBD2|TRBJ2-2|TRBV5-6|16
CASSWRAGVNTGELFF
TGTGCCAGCAGCTGGAGGGCGGGGGTGAACACCGGGGAGCTGTTTTTT
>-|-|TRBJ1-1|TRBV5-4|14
CASSLVSGATEAFF
TGTGCCAGCAGCTTGGTGTCAGGGGCCACTGAAGCTTTCTTT
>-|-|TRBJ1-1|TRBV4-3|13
CASSPRVGTEAFF
TGCGCCAGCAGTCCCAGGGTGGGGACTGAAGCTTTCTTT
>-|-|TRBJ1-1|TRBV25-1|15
CATRQAGRGNTEAFF
TGTGCCACCCGCCAGGCGGGGCGAGGGAACACTGAAGCTTTCTTT
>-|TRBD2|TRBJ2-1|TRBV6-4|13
CASRETLAGVVFF
TGTGCCAGCAGGGAAACACTAGCGGGAGTCGTGTTCTTC
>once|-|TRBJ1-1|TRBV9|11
CASSVGSEAFF
TGTGCCAGCAGCGTAGGCAGTGAAGCTTTCTTT
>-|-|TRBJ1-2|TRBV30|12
CAWSVFSPGYTF
TGTGCCTGGAGTGTATTCTCCCCTGGCTACACCTTC
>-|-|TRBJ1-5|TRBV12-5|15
CASGLDGGPNQPQHF
TGTGCTAGTGGTTTAGATGGGGGCCCCAATCAGCCCCAGCATTTT
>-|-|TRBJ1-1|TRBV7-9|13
CASGGGSNTEAFF
TGTGCCAGCGGAGGTGGGAGCAACACTGAAGCTTTCTTT
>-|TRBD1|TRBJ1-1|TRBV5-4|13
CASSTQGATEAFF
TGTGCCAGCAGCACTCAGGGGGCCACTGAAGCTTTCTTT
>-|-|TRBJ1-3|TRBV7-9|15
CASSSAVVTGNTIYF
TGTGCCAGCAGCTCCGCGGTAGTAACTGGAAACACCATATATTTT
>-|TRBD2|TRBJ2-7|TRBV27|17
CASLPSLGLAGPYEQYF
TGTGCCAGCCTCCCGAGTCTTGGACTAGCGGGACCCTACGAGCAGTACTTC
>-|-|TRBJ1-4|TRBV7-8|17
CASSSWAAGRQNEKLFF
TGTGCCAGCAGCTCATGGGCCGCAGGCAGACAGAATGAAAAACTGTTTTTT
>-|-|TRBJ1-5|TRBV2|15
CASSEWGGSNQPQHF
TGTGCCAGCAGTGAATGGGGGGGGAGCAATCAGCCCCAGCATTTT
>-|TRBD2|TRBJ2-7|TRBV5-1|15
CASSLWVAGTYEQYF
TGCGCCAGCAGCTTGTGGGTAGCGGGGACCTACGAGCAGTACTTC
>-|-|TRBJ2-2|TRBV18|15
CASSPDAGSTGELFF
TGTGCCAGCTCACCAGATGCAGGGTCCACCGGGGAGCTGTTTTTT
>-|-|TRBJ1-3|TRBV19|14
CASSPVVEANTIYF
TGTGCCAGTAGCCCGGTCGTCGAAGCCAACACCATATATTTT
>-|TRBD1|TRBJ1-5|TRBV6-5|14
CASSSGTVNQPQHF
TGTGCCAGCAGTTCCGGGACAGTCAATCAGCCCCAGCATTTT
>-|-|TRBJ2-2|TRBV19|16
CASSKQGLGGFGELFF
TGTGCCAGTAGTAAACAGGGTCTAGGTGGTTTCGGGGAGCTGTTTTTT
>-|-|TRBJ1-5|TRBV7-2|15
CASSLDDRPFYDQHF
TGTGCCAGCAGCTTAGACGACAGGCCATTCTATGACCAGCATTTT
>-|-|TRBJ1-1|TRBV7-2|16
CASSKNRRGGNTEAFF
TGTGCCAGCTCCAAAAACAGGAGGGGCGGTAACACTGAAGCTTTCTTT
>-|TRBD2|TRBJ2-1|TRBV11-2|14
CASSLASGNNEQFF
TGTGCCAGCAGCTTAGCTAGCGGTAATAATGAGCAGTTCTTC
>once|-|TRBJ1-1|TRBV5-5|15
CASSLTELSNTEAFF
TGTGCCAGCAGCTTGACAGAACTTTCGAACACTGAAGCTTTCTTT
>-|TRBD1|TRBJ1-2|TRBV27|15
CASRAFGQGMYGYTF
TGTGCCAGCAGGGCTTTCGGACAGGGAATGTATGGCTACACCTTC
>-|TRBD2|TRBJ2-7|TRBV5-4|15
CASSPSAGGLDEQYF
TGTGCCAGCAGCCCGTCAGCGGGGGGGCTGGATGAGCAGTACTTC
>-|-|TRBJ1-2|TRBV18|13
CASSPDSFYGYTF
TGTGCCAGCTCACCCGACAGTTTCTATGGCTACACCTTC
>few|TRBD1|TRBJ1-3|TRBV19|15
CASSAGQGVWNTIYF
TGTGCCAGTAGTGCGGGACAGGGCGTTTGGAACACCATATATTTT
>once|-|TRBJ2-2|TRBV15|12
CATSSLTGELFF
TGTGCCACCAGCAGCCTTACCGGGGAGCTGTTTTTT
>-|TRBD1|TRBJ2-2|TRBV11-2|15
CASSFFDRATGELFF
TGTGCCAGCAGCTTTTTCGACAGGGCTACCGGGGAGCTGTTTTTT
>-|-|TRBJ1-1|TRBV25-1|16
CASSEYTGAMNTEAFF
TGTGCCAGCAGTGAATACACAGGAGCCATGAACACTGAAGCTTTCTTT
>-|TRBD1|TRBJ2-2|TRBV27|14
CASTWGQGTGELFF
TGTGCCAGCACCTGGGGACAGGGGACCGGGGAGCTGTTTTTT
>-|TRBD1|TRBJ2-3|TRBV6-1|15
CASSDTGDPTDTQYF
TGTGCCAGCAGTGATACAGGGGATCCCACAGATACGCAGTATTTT
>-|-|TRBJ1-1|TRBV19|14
CASSISTGNTEAFF
TGTGCCAGTAGTATATCCACCGGGAACACTGAAGCTTTCTTT
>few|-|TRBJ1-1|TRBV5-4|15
CASSLMAAPNTEAFF
TGTGCCAGCAGCTTGATGGCGGCACCGAACACTGAAGCTTTCTTT
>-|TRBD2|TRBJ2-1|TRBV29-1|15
CSVRTSGRLHNEQFF
TGCAGCGTTCGGACTAGCGGGAGGCTCCACAATGAGCAGTTCTTC
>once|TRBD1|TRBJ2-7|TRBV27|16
CASSLGTGGRIYEQYF
TGTGCCAGCAGTCTAGGGACAGGGGGCAGGATATACGAGCAGTACTTC
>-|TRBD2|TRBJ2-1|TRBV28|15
CASILAVEPGNEQFF
TGTGCCAGCATCCTAGCGGTTGAGCCGGGTAATGAGCAGTTCTTC
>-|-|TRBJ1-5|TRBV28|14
CASTIWGRGQPQHF
TGTGCCAGCACGATATGGGGAAGAGGGCAGCCCCAGCATTTT
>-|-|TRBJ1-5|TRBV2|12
CASNVGNQPQHF
TGTGCCAGCAACGTCGGGAATCAGCCCCAGCATTTT
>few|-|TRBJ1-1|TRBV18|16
CASSPRGPAQNGEAFF
TGTGCCAGCTCACCAAGGGGCCCAGCTCAAAACGGAGAAGCTTTCTTT
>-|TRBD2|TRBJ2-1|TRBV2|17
CASSVTSPGGTYNEQFF
TGTGCCAGCAGTGTGACTTCTCCGGGGGGTACCTACAATGAGCAGTTCTTC
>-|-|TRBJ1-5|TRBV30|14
CAWSPTGSNQPQHF
TGTGCCTGGAGTCCTACAGGGTCAAATCAGCCCCAGCATTTT